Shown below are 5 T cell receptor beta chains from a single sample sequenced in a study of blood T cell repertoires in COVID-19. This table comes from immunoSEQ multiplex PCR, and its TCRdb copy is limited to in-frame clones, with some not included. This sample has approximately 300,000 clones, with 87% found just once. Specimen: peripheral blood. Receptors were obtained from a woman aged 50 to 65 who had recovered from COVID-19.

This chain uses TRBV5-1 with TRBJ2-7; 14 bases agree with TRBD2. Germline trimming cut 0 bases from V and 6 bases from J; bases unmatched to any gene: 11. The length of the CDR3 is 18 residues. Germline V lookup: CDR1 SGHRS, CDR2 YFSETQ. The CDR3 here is CASSLVMTPGLAGVEQYF. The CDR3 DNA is TGCGCCAGCAGCTTGGTGATGACGCCGGGACTAGCGGGAGTCGAGCAGTACTTC.

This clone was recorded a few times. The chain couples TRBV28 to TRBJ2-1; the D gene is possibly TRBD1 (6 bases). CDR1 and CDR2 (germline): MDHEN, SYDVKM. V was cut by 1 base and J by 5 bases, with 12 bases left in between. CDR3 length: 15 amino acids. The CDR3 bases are TGTGCCAGCAGTTTATTTGGGGCAGGGGACAATGAGCAGTTCTTC. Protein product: CASSLFGAGDNEQFF.

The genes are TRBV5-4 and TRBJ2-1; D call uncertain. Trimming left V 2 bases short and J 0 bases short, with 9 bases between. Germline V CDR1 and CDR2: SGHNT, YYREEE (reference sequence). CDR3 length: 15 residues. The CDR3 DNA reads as TGTGCCAGCAGCTTAGAACAGAACTCCTACAATGAGCAGTTCTTC. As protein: CASSLEQNSYNEQFF. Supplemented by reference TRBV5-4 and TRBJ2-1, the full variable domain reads ETGVTQSPTHLIKTRGQQVTLRCSSQSGHNTVSWYQQALGQGPQFIFQYYREEENGRGNFPPRFSGLQFPNYSSELNVNALELDDSALYLCASSLEQNSYNEQFFGPGTRLTVL.

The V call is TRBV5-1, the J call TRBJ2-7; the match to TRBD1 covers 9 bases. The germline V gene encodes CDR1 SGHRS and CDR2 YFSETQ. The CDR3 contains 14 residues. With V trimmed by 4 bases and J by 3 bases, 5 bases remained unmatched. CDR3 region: CASSLGQGYYEQYF. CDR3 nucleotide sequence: TGCGCCAGCAGCCTCGGACAGGGGTACTACGAGCAGTACTTC.

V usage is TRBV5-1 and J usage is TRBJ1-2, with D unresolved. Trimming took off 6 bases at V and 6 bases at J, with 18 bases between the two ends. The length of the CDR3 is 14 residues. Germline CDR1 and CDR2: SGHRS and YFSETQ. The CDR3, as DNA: TGCGCCAGCACCCAGGCGCCCGGGGATCATGGCTACACCTTC. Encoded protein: CASTQAPGDHGYTF.